Listed below are T cell receptor beta chains from one sample, sequenced in a study of blood T cell repertoires in COVID-19. Sequencing used immunoSEQ multiplex PCR; TCRdb keeps in-frame clones, though not all of them. The data hold about 80,000 clones, with around 81% observed a single time. The sequencing sample was made of peripheral blood. All receptors come from a human donor in a cohort sampled during active COVID-19. Both conserved end residues are part of each CDR3. D genes are given only for firm matches. Expanded clones are given a class, and other clones once, few, many or no size at all.

>TRBD2|TRBJ2-1|NA|TRBV5-1
CASSGTSGGSLNNEQFF
TGCGCCAGCAGCGGGACTAGCGGGGGCTCTTTAAACAATGAGCAGTTCTTC
>NA|TRBJ1-4|NA|TRBV5-5
CASSLGGSRNEKLFF
TGTGCCAGCAGCTTGGGAGGTAGTCGGAATGAAAAACTGTTTTTT
>TRBD1|TRBJ2-2|NA|TRBV6-2/TRBV6-3
CASSTGTGDTGELFF
TGTGCCAGCAGTACCGGGACAGGGGATACCGGGGAGCTGTTTTTT
>NA|TRBJ1-5|NA|TRBV3-1/TRBV3-2
CASSQDVSQGGDKPQHF
TGTGCCAGCAGCCAAGATGTATCACAGGGAGGGGACAAGCCCCAGCATTTT
>TRBD2|TRBJ2-2|many|TRBV4-1
CASSQEVAGVYTGELFF
TGCGCCAGCAGCCAAGAGGTTGCGGGAGTATATACCGGGGAGCTGTTTTTT
>NA|TRBJ2-3|NA|TRBV23-1
CASSQGTIFKFHRDTQYF
TGCGCCAGCAGTCAAGGGACAATCTTTAAGTTCCACAGAGATACGCAGTATTTT
>NA|TRBJ2-1|NA|TRBV19
CASQGAGLGFYEQFF
TGTGCCAGTCAGGGGGCCGGACTAGGCTTTTATGAGCAGTTCTTC
>NA|TRBJ2-2|NA|TRBV7-9
CASSTRLTGFTGELFF
TGTGCCAGCAGCACCCGTTTGACAGGTTTCACCGGGGAGCTGTTTTTT
>TRBD1|TRBJ2-7|NA|TRBV7-9
CASSLGDRNSYEQYF
TGTGCCAGCAGCTTAGGGGACAGGAACTCCTACGAGCAGTACTTC
>TRBD2|TRBJ2-1|NA|TRBV7-6
CASSLRAGAVDNEQFF
TGTGCCAGCAGCTTAAGGGCGGGAGCTGTTGACAATGAGCAGTTCTTC
>TRBD2|TRBJ2-3|NA|TRBV5-1
CASSLRESGTYTDTQYF
TGCGCCAGCAGCTTACGGGAGAGCGGGACCTACACAGATACGCAGTATTTT
>NA|TRBJ2-3|NA|TRBV5-1
CASSLDRPAGDTQYF
TGCGCCAGCAGCTTGGACAGGCCCGCCGGAGATACGCAGTATTTT
>TRBD2|TRBJ2-3|once|TRBV3-1/TRBV3-2
CASSQDGTSGGGTDTQYF
TGTGCCAGCAGCCAGGATGGGACTAGCGGGGGGGGCACAGATACGCAGTATTTT
>NA|TRBJ2-1|NA|TRBV11-3
CASSLEGLTYNEQFF
TGTGCCAGCAGCTTAGAAGGACTAACCTACAATGAGCAGTTCTTC
>TRBD2|TRBJ2-2|NA|TRBV7-9
CASSSRESGGLFF
TGTGCCAGCAGCTCCCGTGAGTCGGGAGGACTGTTTTTT
>TRBD1|TRBJ2-7|NA|TRBV5-1
CASLEPGQGCYEQYF
TGCGCCAGTCTAGAACCGGGACAGGGCTGCTACGAGCAGTACTTC
>NA|TRBJ1-1|NA|TRBV28
CASSTQGYTEAFF
TGTGCCAGCAGCACCCAGGGGTACACTGAAGCTTTCTTT
>NA|TRBJ2-1|NA|TRBV28
CASSLLYNEQFF
TGTGCCAGCAGTCTACTTTACAATGAGCAGTTCTTC
>NA|TRBJ2-1|NA|TRBV14
CASSQDGPRGNEQFF
TGTGCCAGCAGCCAAGACGGCCCAAGAGGCAATGAGCAGTTCTTC
>NA|TRBJ2-1|NA|TRBV3-1/TRBV3-2
CASSQGGPGNEQFF
TGTGCCAGCAGCCAAGGGGGGCCAGGCAATGAGCAGTTCTTC
>TRBD2|TRBJ2-7|NA|TRBV6-5
CASQVLAGTYEQYF
TGTGCCTCCCAGGTTTTAGCGGGAACCTACGAGCAGTACTTC
>TRBD1|TRBJ1-4|once|TRBV7-2
CASRRGRGSSTNEKLFF
TGTGCCAGCAGAAGGGGCAGGGGGAGTTCAACTAATGAAAAACTGTTTTTT
>TRBD1|TRBJ2-4|NA|TRBV6-5
CASSSKSGGKNIQYF
TGTGCCAGCAGTTCCAAATCAGGGGGCAAAAACATTCAGTACTTC
>TRBD2|TRBJ2-3|NA|TRBV6-5
CASSSQGLAGTDTQYF
TGTGCCAGCAGTTCTCAGGGACTAGCGGGCACAGATACGCAGTATTTT
>NA|TRBJ2-6|NA|TRBV2
CASSARISGANVLTF
TGTGCCAGCAGTGCTAGGATCTCTGGGGCCAACGTCCTGACTTTC